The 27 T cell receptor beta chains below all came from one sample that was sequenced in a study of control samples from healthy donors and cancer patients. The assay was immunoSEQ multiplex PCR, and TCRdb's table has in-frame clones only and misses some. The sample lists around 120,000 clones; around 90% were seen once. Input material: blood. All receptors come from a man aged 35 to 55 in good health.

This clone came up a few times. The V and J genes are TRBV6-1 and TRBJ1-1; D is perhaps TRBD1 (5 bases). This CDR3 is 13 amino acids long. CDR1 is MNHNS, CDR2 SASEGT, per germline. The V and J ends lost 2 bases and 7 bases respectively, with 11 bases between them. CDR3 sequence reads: CASSEFWGNEAFF. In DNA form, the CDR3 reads TGTGCCAGCAGTGAATTTTGGGGGAATGAAGCTTTCTTT.

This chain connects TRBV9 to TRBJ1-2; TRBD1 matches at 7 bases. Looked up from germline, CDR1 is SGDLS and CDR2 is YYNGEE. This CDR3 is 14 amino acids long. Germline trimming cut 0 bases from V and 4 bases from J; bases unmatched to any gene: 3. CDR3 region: CASSVGWTGYGYTF. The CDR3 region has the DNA TGTGCCAGCAGCGTAGGGTGGACAGGCTATGGCTACACCTTC. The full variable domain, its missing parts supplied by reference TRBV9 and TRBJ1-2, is DSGVTQTPKHLITATGQRVTLRCSPRSGDLSVYWYQQSLDQGLQFLIQYYNGEERAKGNILERFSAQQFPDLHSELNLSSLELGDSALYFCASSVGWTGYGYTFGSGTRLTVV.

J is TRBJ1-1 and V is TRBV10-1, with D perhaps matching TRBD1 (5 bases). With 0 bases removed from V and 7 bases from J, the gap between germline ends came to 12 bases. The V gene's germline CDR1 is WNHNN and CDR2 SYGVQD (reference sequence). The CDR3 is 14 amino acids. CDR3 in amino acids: CASSESSRGGEAFF. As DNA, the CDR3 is TGCGCCAGCAGTGAGTCGAGTAGGGGAGGTGAAGCTTTCTTT.

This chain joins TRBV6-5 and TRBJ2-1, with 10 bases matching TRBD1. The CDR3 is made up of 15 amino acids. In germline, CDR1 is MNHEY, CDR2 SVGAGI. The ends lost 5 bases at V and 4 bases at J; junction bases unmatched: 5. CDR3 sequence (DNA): TGTGCCAGCAGTACAGGACAGGGGGGGTACAATGAGCAGTTCTTC. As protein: CASSTGQGGYNEQFF.

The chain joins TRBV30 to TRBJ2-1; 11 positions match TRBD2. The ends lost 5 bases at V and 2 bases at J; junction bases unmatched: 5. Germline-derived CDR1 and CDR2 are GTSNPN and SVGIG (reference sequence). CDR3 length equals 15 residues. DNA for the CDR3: TGTGCCTGGGAGAATAGCGGGGGGGCCTACAATGAGCAGTTCTTC. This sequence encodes CAWENSGGAYNEQFF.

The CDR3 sequence is CASSQGVRATNEKLFF. CDR3 bases: TGCGCCAGCAGCCAAGGGGTCAGAGCAACTAATGAAAAACTGTTTTTT. The V call is TRBV4-1, the J call TRBJ1-4, with D unclear. Germline loops: CDR1 MGHRA, CDR2 YSYEKL. The CDR3 has 16 residues. V lost 1 base, J lost 0 bases, and 9 bases lay in between.

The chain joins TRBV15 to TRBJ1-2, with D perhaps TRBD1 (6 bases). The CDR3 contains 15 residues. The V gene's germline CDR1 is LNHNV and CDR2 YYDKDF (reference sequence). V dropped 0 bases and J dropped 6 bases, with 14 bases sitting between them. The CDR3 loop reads CATSRDMGGSDGYTF. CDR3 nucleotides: TGTGCCACCAGCAGAGATATGGGGGGCTCGGATGGCTACACCTTC. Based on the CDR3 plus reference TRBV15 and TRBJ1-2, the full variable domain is DAMVIQNPRYQVTQFGKPVTLSCSQTLNHNVMYWYQQKSSQAPKLLFHYYDKDFNNEADTPDNFQSRRPNTSFCFLDIRSPGLGDTAMYLCATSRDMGGSDGYTFGSGTRLTVV.

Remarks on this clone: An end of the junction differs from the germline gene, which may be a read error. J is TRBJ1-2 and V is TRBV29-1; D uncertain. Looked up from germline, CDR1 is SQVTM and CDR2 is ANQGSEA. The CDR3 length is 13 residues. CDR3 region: CSVQRRVDYGYTF. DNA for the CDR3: TGCAGCGTTCAACGGAGGGTAGACTACGGCTACACCTTC.

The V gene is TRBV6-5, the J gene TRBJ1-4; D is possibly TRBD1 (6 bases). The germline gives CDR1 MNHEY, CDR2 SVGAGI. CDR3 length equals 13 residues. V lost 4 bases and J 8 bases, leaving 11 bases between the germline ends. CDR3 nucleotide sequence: TGTGCCAGCAGTTTAGCCGGGGGCGAAAAACTGTTTTTT. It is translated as CASSLAGGEKLFF.

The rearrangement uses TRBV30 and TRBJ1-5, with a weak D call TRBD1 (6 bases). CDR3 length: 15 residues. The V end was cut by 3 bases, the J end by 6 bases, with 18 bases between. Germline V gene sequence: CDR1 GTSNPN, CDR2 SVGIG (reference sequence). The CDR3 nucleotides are TGTGCCTGGAGCGCCCGGGTCGGGGGGCTTCAGCCCCAGCATTTT. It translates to CAWSARVGGLQPQHF.

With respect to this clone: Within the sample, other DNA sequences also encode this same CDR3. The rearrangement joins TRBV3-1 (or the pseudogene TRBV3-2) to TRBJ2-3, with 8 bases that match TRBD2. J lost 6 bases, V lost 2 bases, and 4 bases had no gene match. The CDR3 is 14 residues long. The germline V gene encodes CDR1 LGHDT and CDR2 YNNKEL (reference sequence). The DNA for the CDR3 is TGTGCCAGCAGCCAACGCGGGGGGCCGGATACGCAGTATTTT. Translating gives CASSQRGGPDTQYF.

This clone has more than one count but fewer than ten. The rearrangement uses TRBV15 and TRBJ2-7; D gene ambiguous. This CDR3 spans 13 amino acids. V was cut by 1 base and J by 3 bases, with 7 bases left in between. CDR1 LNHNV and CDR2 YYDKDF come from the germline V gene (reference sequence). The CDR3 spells CATSRAQIYEQYF. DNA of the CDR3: TGTGCCACCAGCAGAGCCCAGATCTACGAGCAGTACTTC.

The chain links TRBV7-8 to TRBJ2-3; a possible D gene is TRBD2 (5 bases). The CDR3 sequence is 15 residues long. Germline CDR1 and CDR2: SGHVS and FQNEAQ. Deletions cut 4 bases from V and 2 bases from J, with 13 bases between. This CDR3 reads CASSYTRTSTDTQYF. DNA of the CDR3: TGTGCCAGCAGCTACACTAGGACCTCCACAGATACGCAGTATTTT.

CDR3 sequence (DNA): TGCGCCAGCAGCCAAGAAAAGGGGGCTTTCACCGGGGAGCTGTTTTTT. Its protein product is CASSQEKGAFTGELFF. The chain couples TRBV4-3 to TRBJ2-2; 7 bases align to TRBD1. This CDR3 region has 16 residues. The germline gives CDR1 LGHNA, CDR2 YSLEER. The ends lost 0 bases at V and 4 bases at J; junction bases unmatched: 5.

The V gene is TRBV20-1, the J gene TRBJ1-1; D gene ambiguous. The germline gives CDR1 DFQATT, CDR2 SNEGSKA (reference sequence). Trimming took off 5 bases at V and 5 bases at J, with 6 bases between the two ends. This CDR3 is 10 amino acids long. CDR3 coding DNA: TGCAGTGCTTCCGGGACTGAAGCTTTCTTT. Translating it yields CSASGTEAFF.

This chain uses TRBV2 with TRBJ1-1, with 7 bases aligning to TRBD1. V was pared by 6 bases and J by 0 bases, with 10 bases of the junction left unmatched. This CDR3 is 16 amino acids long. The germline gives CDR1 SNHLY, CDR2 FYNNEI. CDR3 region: CASRGRGTAVNTEAFF. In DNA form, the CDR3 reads TGTGCCAGCAGGGGGAGGGGGACAGCTGTGAACACTGAAGCTTTCTTT.

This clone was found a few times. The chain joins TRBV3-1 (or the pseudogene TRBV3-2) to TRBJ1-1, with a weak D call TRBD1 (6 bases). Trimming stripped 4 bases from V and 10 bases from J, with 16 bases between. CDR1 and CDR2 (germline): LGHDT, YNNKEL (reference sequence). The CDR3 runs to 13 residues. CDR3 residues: CASSLSEGGLAFF. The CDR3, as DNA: TGTGCCAGCAGCCTCTCAGAGGGGGGACTAGCTTTCTTT.

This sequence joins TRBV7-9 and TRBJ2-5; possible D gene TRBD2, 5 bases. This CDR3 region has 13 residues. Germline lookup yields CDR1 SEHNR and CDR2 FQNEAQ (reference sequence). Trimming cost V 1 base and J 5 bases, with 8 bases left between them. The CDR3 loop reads CASSLGTGETQYF. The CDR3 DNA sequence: TGTGCCAGCAGCTTAGGCACGGGGGAGACCCAGTACTTC.

The CDR3 here is CASIGPPRDGYTF. The CDR3 bases are TGCGCCAGCATAGGCCCACCTCGCGATGGCTACACCTTC. The chain is built from TRBV10-2 and TRBJ1-2; D ambiguous. V lost 7 bases and J 6 bases, leaving 15 bases between the germline ends. Germline CDR1 is WSHSY and CDR2 is SAAADI. CDR3 length: 13 amino acids.

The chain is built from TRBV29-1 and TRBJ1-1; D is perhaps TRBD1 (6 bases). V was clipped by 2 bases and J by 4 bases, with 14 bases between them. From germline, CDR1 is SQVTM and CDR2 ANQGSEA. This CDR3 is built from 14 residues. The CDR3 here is CSVEYRQGSTEAFF. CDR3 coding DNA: TGCAGCGTTGAATATCGGCAGGGGAGCACTGAAGCTTTCTTT. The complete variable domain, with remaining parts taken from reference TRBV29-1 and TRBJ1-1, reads SAVISQKPSRDICQRGTSLTIQCQVDSQVTMMFWYRQQPGQSLTLIATANQGSEATYESGFVIDKFPISRPNLTFSTLTVSNMSPEDSSIYLCSVEYRQGSTEAFFGQGTRLTVV.

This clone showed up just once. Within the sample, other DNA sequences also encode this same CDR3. This CDR3 reads CASGGARGSGQPQHF. Here the CDR3 DNA reads TGTGCCAGCGGGGGGGCTCGAGGGTCGGGGCAGCCCCAGCATTTT. This chain uses TRBV2 with TRBJ1-5; D is perhaps TRBD1 (6 bases). The germline CDR1 and CDR2 sequences are SNHLY and FYNNEI. The V gene lost 8 bases and the J gene lost 7 bases, with 21 bases spanning the gap. The CDR3 contains 15 residues.

The CDR3 reads CASSEARVSNQPQHF. CDR3 bases: TGTGCCAGCAGTGAAGCGAGGGTTAGCAATCAGCCCCAGCATTTT. V usage is TRBV6-1 and J usage is TRBJ1-5; D is unclear. V was clipped by 0 bases and J by 0 bases, with 6 bases between them. Germline loops: CDR1 MNHNS, CDR2 SASEGT. The length of the CDR3 is 15 residues.

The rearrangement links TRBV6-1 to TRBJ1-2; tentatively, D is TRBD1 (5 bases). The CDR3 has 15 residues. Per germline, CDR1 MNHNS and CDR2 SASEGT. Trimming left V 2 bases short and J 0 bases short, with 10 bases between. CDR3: CASSERTPTNYGYTF. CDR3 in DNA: TGTGCCAGCAGTGAAAGGACACCGACTAACTATGGCTACACCTTC.

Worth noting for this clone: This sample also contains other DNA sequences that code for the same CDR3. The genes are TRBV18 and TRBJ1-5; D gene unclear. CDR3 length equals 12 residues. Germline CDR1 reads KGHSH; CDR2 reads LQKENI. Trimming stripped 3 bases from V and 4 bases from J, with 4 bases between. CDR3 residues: CASSPGNQPQHF. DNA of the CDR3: TGTGCCAGCTCACCGGGGAATCAGCCCCAGCATTTT. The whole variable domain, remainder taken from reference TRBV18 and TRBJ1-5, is NAGVMQNPRHLVRRRGQEARLRCSPMKGHSHVYWYRQLPEEGLKFMVYLQKENIIDESGMPKERFSAEFPKEGPSILRIQQVVRGDSAAYFCASSPGNQPQHFGDGTRLSIL.

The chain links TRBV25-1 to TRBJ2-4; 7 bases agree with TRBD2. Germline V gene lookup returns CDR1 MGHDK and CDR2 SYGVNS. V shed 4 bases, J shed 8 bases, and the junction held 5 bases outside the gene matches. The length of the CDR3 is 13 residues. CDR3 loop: CASSGGLVDIQYF. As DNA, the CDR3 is TGTGCCAGCAGTGGAGGACTAGTCGACATTCAGTACTTC.

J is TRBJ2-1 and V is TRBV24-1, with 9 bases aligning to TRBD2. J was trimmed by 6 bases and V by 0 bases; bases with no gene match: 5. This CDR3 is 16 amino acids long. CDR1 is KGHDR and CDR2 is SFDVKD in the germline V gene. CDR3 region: CATSDLGTSFSNEQFF. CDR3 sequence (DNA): TGTGCCACCAGTGATTTGGGGACTAGCTTTTCCAATGAGCAGTTCTTC.

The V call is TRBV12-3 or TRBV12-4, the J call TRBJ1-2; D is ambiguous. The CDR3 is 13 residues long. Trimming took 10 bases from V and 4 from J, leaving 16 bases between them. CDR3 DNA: TGTGCCACTATTAGGACGGGATCCTATGGCTACACCTTC. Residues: CATIRTGSYGYTF.